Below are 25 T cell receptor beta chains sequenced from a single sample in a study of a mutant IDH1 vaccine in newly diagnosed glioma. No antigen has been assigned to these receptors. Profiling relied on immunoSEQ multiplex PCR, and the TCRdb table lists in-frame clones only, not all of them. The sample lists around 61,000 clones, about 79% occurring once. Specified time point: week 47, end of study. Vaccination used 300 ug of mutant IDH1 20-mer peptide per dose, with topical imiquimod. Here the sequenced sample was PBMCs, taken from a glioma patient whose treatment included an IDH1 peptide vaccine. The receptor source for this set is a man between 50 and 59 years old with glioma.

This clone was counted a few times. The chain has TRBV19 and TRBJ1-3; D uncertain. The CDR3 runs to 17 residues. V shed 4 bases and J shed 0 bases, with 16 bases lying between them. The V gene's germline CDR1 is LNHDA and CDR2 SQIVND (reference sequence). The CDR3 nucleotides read TGTGCCAGTAGTAACTGGGGAATATCGAGCTCTGGAAACACCATATATTTT. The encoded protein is CASSNWGISSSGNTIYF.

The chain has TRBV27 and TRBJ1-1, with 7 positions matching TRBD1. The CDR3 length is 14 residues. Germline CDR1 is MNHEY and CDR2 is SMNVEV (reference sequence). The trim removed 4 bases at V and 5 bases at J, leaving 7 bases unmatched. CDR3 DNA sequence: TGTGCCAGCAGTTGGACAGGAGTGAGTACTGAAGCTTTCTTT. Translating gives CASSWTGVSTEAFF.

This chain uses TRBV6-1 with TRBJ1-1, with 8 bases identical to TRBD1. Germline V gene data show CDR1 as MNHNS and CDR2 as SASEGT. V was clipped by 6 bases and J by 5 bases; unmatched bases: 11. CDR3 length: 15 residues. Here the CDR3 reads CASSGTGHGETEAFF. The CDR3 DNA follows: TGTGCCAGCAGCGGGACAGGACACGGGGAAACTGAAGCTTTCTTT.

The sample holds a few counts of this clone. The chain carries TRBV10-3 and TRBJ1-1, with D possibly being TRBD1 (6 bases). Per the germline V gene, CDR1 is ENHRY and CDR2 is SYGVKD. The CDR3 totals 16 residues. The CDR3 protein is CATRATTGAERTEAFF. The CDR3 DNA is TGTGCGACCCGAGCTACCACGGGGGCCGAGAGGACTGAAGCTTTCTTT.

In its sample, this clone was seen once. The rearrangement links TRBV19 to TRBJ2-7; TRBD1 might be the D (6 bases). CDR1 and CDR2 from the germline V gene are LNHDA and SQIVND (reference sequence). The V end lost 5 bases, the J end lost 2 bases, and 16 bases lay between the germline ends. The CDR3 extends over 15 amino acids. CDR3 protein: CASSSLGHSTYEQYF. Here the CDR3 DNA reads TGTGCCAGTAGTTCCTTGGGACACTCAACCTACGAGCAGTACTTC.

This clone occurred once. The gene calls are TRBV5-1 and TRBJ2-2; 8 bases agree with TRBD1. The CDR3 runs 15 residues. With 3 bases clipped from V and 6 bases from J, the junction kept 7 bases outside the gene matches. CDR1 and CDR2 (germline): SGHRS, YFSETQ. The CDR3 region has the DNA TGCGCCAGCAGCTACGGACAGGGCCAGTCCGGGGAGCTGTTTTTT. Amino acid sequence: CASSYGQGQSGELFF. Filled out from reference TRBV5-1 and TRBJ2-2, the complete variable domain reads KAGVTQTPRYLIKTRGQQVTLSCSPISGHRSVSWYQQTPGQGLQFLFEYFSETQRNKGNFPGRFSGRQFSNSRSEMNVSTLELGDSALYLCASSYGQGQSGELFFGEGSRLTVL.

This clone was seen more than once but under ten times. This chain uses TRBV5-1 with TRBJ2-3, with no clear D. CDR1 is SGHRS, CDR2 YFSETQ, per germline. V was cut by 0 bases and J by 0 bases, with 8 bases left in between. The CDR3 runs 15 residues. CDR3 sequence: CASSLEPSSTDTQYF. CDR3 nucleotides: TGCGCCAGCAGCTTGGAACCTTCTAGCACAGATACGCAGTATTTT. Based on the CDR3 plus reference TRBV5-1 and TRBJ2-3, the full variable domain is KAGVTQTPRYLIKTRGQQVTLSCSPISGHRSVSWYQQTPGQGLQFLFEYFSETQRNKGNFPGRFSGRQFSNSRSEMNVSTLELGDSALYLCASSLEPSSTDTQYFGPGTRLTVL.

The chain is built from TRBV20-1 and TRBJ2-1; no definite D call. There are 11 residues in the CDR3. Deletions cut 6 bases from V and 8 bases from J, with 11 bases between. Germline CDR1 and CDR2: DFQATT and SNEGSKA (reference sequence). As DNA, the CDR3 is TGCAGTGCCCGGGTAACGGATGAGCAGTTCTTC. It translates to CSARVTDEQFF.

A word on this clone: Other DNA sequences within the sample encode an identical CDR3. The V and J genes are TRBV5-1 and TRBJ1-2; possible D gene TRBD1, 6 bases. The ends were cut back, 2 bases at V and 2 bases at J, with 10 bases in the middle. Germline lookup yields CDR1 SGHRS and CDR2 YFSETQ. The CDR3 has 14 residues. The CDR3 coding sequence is TGCGCCAGCAGCTTAGGGCAGGGGAACTATGGCTACACCTTC. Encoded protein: CASSLGQGNYGYTF.

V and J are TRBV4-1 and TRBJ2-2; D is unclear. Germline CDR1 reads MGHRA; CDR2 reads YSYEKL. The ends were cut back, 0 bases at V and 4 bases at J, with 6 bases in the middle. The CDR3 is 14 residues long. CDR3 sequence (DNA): TGCGCCAGCAGCCAAGAAGGATTCACCGGGGAGCTGTTTTTT. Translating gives CASSQEGFTGELFF.

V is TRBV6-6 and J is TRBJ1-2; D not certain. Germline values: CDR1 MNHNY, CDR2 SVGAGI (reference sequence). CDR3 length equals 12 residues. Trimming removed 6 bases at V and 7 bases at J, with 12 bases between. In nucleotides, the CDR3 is TGTGCCAGCAGAACGGGCTCGGGTGGCTACACCTTC. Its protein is CASRTGSGGYTF.

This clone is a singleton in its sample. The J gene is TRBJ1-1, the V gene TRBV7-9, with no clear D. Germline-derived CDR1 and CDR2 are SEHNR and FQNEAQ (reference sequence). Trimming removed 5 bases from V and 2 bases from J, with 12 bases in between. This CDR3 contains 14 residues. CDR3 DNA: TGTGCCAGCAGCCAGAAGAGGGTTAACACTGAAGCTTTCTTT. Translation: CASSQKRVNTEAFF.

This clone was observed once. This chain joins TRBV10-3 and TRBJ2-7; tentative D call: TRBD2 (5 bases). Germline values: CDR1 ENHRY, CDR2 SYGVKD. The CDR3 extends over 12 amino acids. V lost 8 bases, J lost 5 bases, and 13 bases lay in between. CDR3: CAIGGRIDEQYF. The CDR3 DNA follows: TGTGCCATCGGAGGCAGGATCGACGAGCAGTACTTC.

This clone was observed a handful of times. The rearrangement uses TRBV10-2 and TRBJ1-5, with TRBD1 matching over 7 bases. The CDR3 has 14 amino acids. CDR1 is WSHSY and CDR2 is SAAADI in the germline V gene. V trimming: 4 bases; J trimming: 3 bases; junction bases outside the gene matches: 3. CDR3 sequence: CASSGQGFNQPQHF. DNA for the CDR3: TGCGCCAGCAGTGGACAGGGCTTCAATCAGCCCCAGCATTTT.

CDR3 region: CATSLGGAGGYTF. As DNA, the CDR3 is TGTGCCACCTCGCTAGGGGGCGCGGGAGGCTACACCTTC. The genes are TRBV6-5 and TRBJ1-2; 7 bases match TRBD1. Unmatched junction bases numbered 13, after V lost 10 bases and J lost 8 bases. The CDR3 contains 13 residues. Germline loops: CDR1 MNHEY, CDR2 SVGAGI.

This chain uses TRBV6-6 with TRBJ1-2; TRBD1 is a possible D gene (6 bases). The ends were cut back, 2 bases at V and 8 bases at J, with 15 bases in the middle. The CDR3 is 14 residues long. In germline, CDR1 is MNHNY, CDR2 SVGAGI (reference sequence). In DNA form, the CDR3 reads TGTGCCAGCAGTTACGGGGGGCAGACTATCGGCTACACCTTC. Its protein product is CASSYGGQTIGYTF.

The CDR3 sequence is CASSSPSGQKGDTQYF. CDR3 sequence (DNA): TGTGCCAGCAGCTCCCCTTCTGGACAGAAGGGGGATACGCAGTATTTT. The chain links TRBV9 to TRBJ2-3; TRBD1 might be the D (6 bases). The V end lost 4 bases, the J end lost 6 bases, and 21 bases lay between the germline ends. The V gene's germline CDR1 is SGDLS and CDR2 YYNGEE. This CDR3 has 16 amino acids.

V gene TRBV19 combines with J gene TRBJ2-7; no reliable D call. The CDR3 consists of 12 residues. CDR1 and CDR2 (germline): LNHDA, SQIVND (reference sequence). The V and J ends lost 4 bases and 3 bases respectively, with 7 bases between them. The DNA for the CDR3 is TGTGCCAGTAGTAGTATGGGCTACGAGCAGTACTTC. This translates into CASSSMGYEQYF.

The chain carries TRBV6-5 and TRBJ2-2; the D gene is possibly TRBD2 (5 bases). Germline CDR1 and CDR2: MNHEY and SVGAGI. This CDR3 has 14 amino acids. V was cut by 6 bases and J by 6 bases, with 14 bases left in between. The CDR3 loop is CASRRTEVPGELFF. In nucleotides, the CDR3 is TGTGCCAGCAGGCGGACGGAGGTTCCCGGGGAGCTGTTTTTT.

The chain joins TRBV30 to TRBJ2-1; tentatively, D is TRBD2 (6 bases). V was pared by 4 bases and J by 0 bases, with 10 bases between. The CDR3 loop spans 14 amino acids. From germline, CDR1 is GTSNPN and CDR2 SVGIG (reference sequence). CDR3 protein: CAWMGGSSYNEQFF. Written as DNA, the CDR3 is TGTGCCTGGATGGGAGGAAGCTCCTACAATGAGCAGTTCTTC.

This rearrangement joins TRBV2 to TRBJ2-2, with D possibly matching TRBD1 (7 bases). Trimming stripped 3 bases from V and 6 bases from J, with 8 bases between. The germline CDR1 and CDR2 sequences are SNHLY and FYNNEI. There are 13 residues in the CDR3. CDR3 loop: CASSDRGAGELFF. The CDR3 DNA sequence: TGTGCCAGCAGTGACAGGGGGGCCGGGGAGCTGTTTTTT.

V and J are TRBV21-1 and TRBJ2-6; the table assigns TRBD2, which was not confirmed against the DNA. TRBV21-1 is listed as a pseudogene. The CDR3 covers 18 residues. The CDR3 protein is CASSFDFGTDYLTNVLTF. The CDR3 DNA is TGTGCCAGCAGCTTCGACTTCGGGACGGACTACCTAACCAACGTCCTGACTTTC.

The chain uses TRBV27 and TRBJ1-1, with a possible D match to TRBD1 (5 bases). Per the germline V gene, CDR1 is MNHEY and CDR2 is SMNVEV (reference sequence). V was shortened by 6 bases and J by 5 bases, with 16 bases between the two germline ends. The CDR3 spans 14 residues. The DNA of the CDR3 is TGTGCCAGCAGCCCGGCAGGGCGGGTTACTGAAGCTTTCTTT. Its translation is CASSPAGRVTEAFF.

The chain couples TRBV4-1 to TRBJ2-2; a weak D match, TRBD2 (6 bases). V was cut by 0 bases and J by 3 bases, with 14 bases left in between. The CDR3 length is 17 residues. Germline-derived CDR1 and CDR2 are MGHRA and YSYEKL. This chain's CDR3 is CASSQEGGTGHTGELFF. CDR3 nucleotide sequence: TGCGCCAGCAGCCAAGAGGGCGGGACGGGGCACACCGGGGAGCTGTTTTTT.

CDR3 region: CASSLNPGRLFEQYF. DNA for the CDR3: TGTGCCAGCAGCTTGAATCCGGGACGGCTATTCGAGCAGTACTTC. The chain couples TRBV7-2 to TRBJ2-7; TRBD1 or TRBD2 may be the D gene (5 bases each). Germline V gives CDR1 SGHTA, CDR2 FQGNSA. Trimming pared 3 bases from V and 6 bases from J, leaving 18 bases between. CDR3 length: 15 residues. Full variable domain (remainder filled in from reference TRBV7-2 and TRBJ2-7): GAGVSQSPSNKVTEKGKDVELRCDPISGHTALYWYRQSLGQGLEFLIYFQGNSAPDKSGLPSDRFSAERTGGSVSTLTIQRTQQEDSAVYLCASSLNPGRLFEQYFGPGTRLTVT.